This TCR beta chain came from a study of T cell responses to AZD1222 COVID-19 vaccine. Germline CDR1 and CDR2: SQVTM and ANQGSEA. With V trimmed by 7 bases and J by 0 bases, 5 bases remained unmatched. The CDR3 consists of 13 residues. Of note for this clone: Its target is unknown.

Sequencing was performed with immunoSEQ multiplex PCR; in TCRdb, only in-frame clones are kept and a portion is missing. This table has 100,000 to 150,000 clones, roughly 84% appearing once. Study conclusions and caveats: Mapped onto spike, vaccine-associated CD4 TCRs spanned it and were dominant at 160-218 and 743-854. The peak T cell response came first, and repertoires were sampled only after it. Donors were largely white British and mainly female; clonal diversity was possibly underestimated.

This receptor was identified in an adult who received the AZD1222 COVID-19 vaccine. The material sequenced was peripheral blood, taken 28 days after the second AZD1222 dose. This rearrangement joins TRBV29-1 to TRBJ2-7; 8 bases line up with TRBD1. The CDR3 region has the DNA TGCAGCGGAACAGGGGGGAGCTCCTACGAGCAGTACTTC. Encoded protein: CSGTGGSSYEQYF.